Each of the 21 T cell receptor beta chains below was sequenced from the same sample in a study of patients and donors after allogeneic stem cell transplantation. TCRdb recomputed calls from the RT-PCR reads with MiXCR, one row per CDR3 protein. Of more than 850,000 distinct CDR3 sequences listed, approximately 18% are singletons. The specimen was blood, either unsorted or a sorted T cell fraction (not recorded which). The receptors stem from a human donor who was either an allogeneic HSCT recipient or a stem cell or donor lymphocyte infusion donor (not recorded which). It is not recorded whose cells these are; they may come from a transplant donor.

V gene TRBV4-3 combines with J gene TRBJ1-4; D may be TRBD1 (5 bases). The CDR3 is 13 residues long. V lost 7 bases and J lost 12, with 18 bases in between. From germline, CDR1 is LGHNA and CDR2 YSLEER. For the CDR3, the DNA is TGCGCCAGCACCCCTACCCCGGGGGGAGAACTGTTTTTT. Encoded protein: CASTPTPGGELFF.

The table lists this clonotype with a few counts. The chain couples TRBV27 to TRBJ2-7, with 9 bases matching TRBD2. The CDR3 is made up of 14 amino acids. Germline CDR1 and CDR2: MNHEY and SMNVEV (reference sequence). V dropped 5 bases and J dropped 3; count of bases not matched to a gene: 5. CDR3 in DNA: TGTGCCAGCAGTCGTCAGACTAGCGGCTACGAGCAGTACTTC. It yields the protein CASSRQTSGYEQYF.

The gene calls are TRBV20-1 and TRBJ2-1; 7 bases fit TRBD1. Looked up from germline, CDR1 is DFQATT and CDR2 is SNEGSKA (reference sequence). This CDR3 comprises 14 residues. Germline trimming cut 1 base from V and 5 bases from J; bases unmatched to any gene: 5. CDR3 loop: CSARVDRAHNEQFF. CDR3 nucleotide sequence: TGCAGTGCTAGAGTTGACAGGGCCCACAATGAGCAGTTCTTC.

The chain uses TRBV12-3 or TRBV12-4 and TRBJ1-5; D unclear. Trimming cost V 6 bases and J 2 bases, with 11 bases left between them. The CDR3 covers 14 residues. CDR3 bases: TGTGCCAGCAGCCCCGTGGCAGGCAATCAGCCCCAGCATTTT. Residues: CASSPVAGNQPQHF.

This clonotype was seen more than once but under ten times. V is TRBV4-3 and J is TRBJ2-7; D might be TRBD1 or TRBD2, each matching 6 bases. The CDR3 has 15 residues. The V end lost 0 bases, the J end lost 3 bases, and 12 bases lay between the germline ends. Germline V gives CDR1 LGHNA, CDR2 YSLEER. The CDR3 region has the DNA TGCGCCAGCAGCCAAGATACGGGGGCCTACTACGAGCAGTACTTC. Translation gives CASSQDTGAYYEQYF.

Remarks on this clonotype: A much larger clone is a single base away; this may be a read error. The V call is TRBV29-1, the J call TRBJ2-3; D possibly corresponds to TRBD2 (5 bases). In germline, CDR1 is SQVTM, CDR2 ANQGSEA. This CDR3 spans 15 amino acids. The V end lost 3 bases, the J end lost 2 bases, and 15 bases lay between the germline ends. CDR3: CSVEDLADPTDTQYF. The CDR3 nucleotides are TGCAGCGTTGAGGACTTGGCGGACCCCACAGATACGCAGTATTTT.

This clonotype turned up a few times. The rearrangement links TRBV12-3 or TRBV12-4 to TRBJ2-4; a weak D match, TRBD2 (6 bases). The CDR3 sequence is 17 residues long. V lost 4 bases and J lost 6, with 22 bases in between. In DNA form, the CDR3 reads TGTGCCAGCAGTTGGGGGGACGATGGACTTTTCGGAAACATTCAGTACTTC. Amino acid sequence: CASSWGDDGLFGNIQYF.

This clonotype appeared a few times. The V call is TRBV12-3 or TRBV12-4, the J call TRBJ2-1, with a possible D match to TRBD2 (6 bases). Trimming removed 5 bases from V and 5 bases from J, with 13 bases in between. The length of the CDR3 is 14 residues. The CDR3 region has the DNA TGTGCCAGCAGTGCCCCGGGAGTAAACAATGAGCAGTTCTTC. This codes for CASSAPGVNNEQFF.

The chain couples TRBV2 to TRBJ2-2; D perhaps matches TRBD1 (6 bases). V shed 7 bases and J shed 7 bases, with 19 bases lying between them. The CDR3 sequence is 15 residues long. CDR1 is SNHLY and CDR2 is FYNNEI in the germline V gene. This chain's CDR3 is CASTLADPGVGELFF. In DNA form, the CDR3 reads TGTGCCAGCACGTTAGCCGACCCAGGGGTCGGGGAGCTGTTTTTT.

The gene calls are TRBV7-8 and TRBJ1-1, with 8 positions matching TRBD1. The CDR3 spans 12 residues. CDR1 SGHVS and CDR2 FQNEAQ come from the germline V gene. V lost 7 bases and J lost 11; bases outside the gene matches: 9. The CDR3 spells CASTPGQVLAFF. Here the CDR3 DNA reads TGTGCCAGCACCCCGGGACAGGTTCTTGCTTTCTTT.

This clonotype occurred a few times. The chain links TRBV13 to TRBJ2-1; maybe TRBD1 (6 bases). The CDR3 spans 13 residues. Looked up from germline, CDR1 is PRHDT and CDR2 is FYEKMQ (reference sequence). Trimming left V 2 bases short and J 8 bases short, with 10 bases between. DNA of the CDR3: TGTGCCAGCAGCTTAATGGGGGCGGATGAGCAGTTCTTC. It yields the protein CASSLMGADEQFF.

The J gene is TRBJ2-7, the V gene TRBV6-2 or TRBV6-3; D gene ambiguous. This CDR3 spans 11 amino acids. In germline, CDR1 is MNHEY, CDR2 SVGEGT. Trimming took 4 bases from V and 7 from J, leaving 8 bases between them. CDR3 loop: CASSLRQEQYF. The DNA for the CDR3 is TGTGCCAGCAGTTTGAGGCAGGAGCAGTACTTC.

This clonotype was recorded at least ten times. This sequence joins TRBV10-3 and TRBJ2-3; D perhaps matches TRBD2 (6 bases). With 1 base removed from V and 2 bases from J, the gap between germline ends came to 7 bases. The CDR3 runs to 14 residues. Germline lookup yields CDR1 ENHRY and CDR2 SYGVKD. The CDR3 sequence is CAISEWGDTDTQYF. The CDR3 nucleotides read TGTGCCATCAGTGAGTGGGGGGACACAGATACGCAGTATTTT.

CDR3: CASGTRDGTDTQYF. CDR3 bases: TGTGCCAGCGGAACGCGCGATGGCACAGATACGCAGTATTTT. This chain joins TRBV2 and TRBJ2-3; no firm D call. The CDR3 runs 14 residues. Looked up from germline, CDR1 is SNHLY and CDR2 is FYNNEI. Trimming left V 8 bases short and J 1 base short, with 13 bases between.

This clonotype was found a few times. The chain combines TRBV7-7 with TRBJ2-7; TRBD2 aligns across 8 bases. The CDR3 extends over 16 amino acids. CDR1 and CDR2 from the germline V gene are SSHAT and FNYEAQ (reference sequence). V was pared by 2 bases and J by 0 bases, with 6 bases of the junction left unmatched. DNA of the CDR3: TGTGCCAGCAGCTTATCTCGGACTAGCCCCTCCTACGAGCAGTACTTC. This codes for CASSLSRTSPSYEQYF.

The table lists this clonotype with a few counts. The CDR3 reads CASSRTTTNEKLFF. The DNA for the CDR3 is TGTGCCAGCAGCCGGACAACAACTAATGAAAAACTGTTTTTT. V usage is TRBV7-8 and J usage is TRBJ1-4, with D tentatively TRBD1 (5 bases). Trimming removed 5 bases from V and 0 bases from J, with 7 bases in between. In germline, CDR1 is SGHVS, CDR2 FQNEAQ. The CDR3 length is 14 residues. Together with reference TRBV7-8 and TRBJ1-4, the CDR3 gives the full variable domain: GAGVSQSPRYKVAKRGQDVALRCDPISGHVSLFWYQQALGQGPEFLTYFQNEAQLDKSGLPSDRFFAERPEGSVSTLKIQRTQQEDSAVYLCASSRTTTNEKLFFGSGTQLSVL.

This clonotype turned up a few times. The CDR3 DNA sequence: TGCGCCAGCAGCGTCAGCCCGCCGGGGTATGAAGCTTTCTTT. It is translated as CASSVSPPGYEAFF. The chain joins TRBV5-1 to TRBJ1-1; D is uncertain. CDR1 is SGHRS and CDR2 is YFSETQ in the germline V gene. V was shortened by 4 bases and J by 7 bases, with 17 bases between the two germline ends. This CDR3 region has 14 residues.

This clonotype was counted a few times. This chain links TRBV4-1 with TRBJ1-1, with D perhaps matching TRBD1 (5 bases). CDR1 is MGHRA, CDR2 YSYEKL, per germline. This CDR3 region has 15 residues. Trimming removed 6 bases from V and 1 base from J, with 15 bases in between. The chain's CDR3 is CASRKYWTTNTEAFF. In nucleotides, the CDR3 is TGCGCCAGCAGAAAATATTGGACAACGAACACTGAAGCTTTCTTT.

The chain couples TRBV5-1 to TRBJ2-5; D is uncertain. V dropped 6 bases and J dropped 1 base, with 13 bases sitting between them. This CDR3 is 14 amino acids long. Germline-derived CDR1 and CDR2 are SGHRS and YFSETQ. Written as DNA, the CDR3 is TGCGCCAGCACCCGAGGTACACTCCAAGAGACCCAGTACTTC. It is translated as CASTRGTLQETQYF.

The CDR3 bases are TGTGCCAGCAGCTTTGGCAGGGTCCCGAACACCGGGGAGCTGTTTTTT. Translated, it gives CASSFGRVPNTGELFF. The chain couples TRBV7-9 to TRBJ2-2, with a tentative D call TRBD1 (5 bases). Trimming took 3 bases from V and 0 from J, leaving 11 bases between them. The germline V gene encodes CDR1 SEHNR and CDR2 FQNEAQ (reference sequence). The CDR3 is 16 amino acids. The whole variable domain, filled in from reference TRBV7-9 and TRBJ2-2, reads DTGVSQNPRHKITKRGQNVTFRCDPISEHNRLYWYRQTLGQGPEFLTYFQNEAQLEKSRLLSDRFSAERPKGSFSTLEIQRTEQGDSAMYLCASSFGRVPNTGELFFGEGSRLTVL.

The chain has TRBV27 and TRBJ1-1; tentatively, D is TRBD1 (6 bases). Germline V lookup: CDR1 MNHEY, CDR2 SMNVEV (reference sequence). V was trimmed by 0 bases and J by 5 bases, leaving 19 bases between them. The CDR3 loop spans 17 amino acids. The CDR3 loop reads CASSLSPLYRDRTEAFF. The CDR3 DNA reads TGTGCCAGCAGTTTATCACCCCTTTACAGGGATCGGACTGAAGCTTTCTTT.